Below, 16 T cell receptor beta chains from the same sample are listed, as sequenced in a study of tumor-infiltrating lymphocytes in primary liver carcinoma. Synthesis of TCR beta cDNA was carried out from about 0.55 ug total RNA with a constant-region primer. Slightly modified ARM-PCR, run as three nested multiplex PCR rounds, produced the TCR beta libraries. Primers for the first two PCR rounds were TRBV1-TRBV30 forward primers and a C-beta reverse primer (about 11 cycles per round). Using its own MiXCR run on the multiplex PCR reads, TCRdb lists one record per CDR3 protein. The data show 40,000 to 45,000 distinct CDR3 sequences, roughly 73% seen once. RNA and DNA were co-extracted from about 20-30 mg of unsorted bulk tissue. Sequencing was done on a sample of liver tumor tissue from sampling region 2. Documented subset: tumor region T2, inferior pole. All receptors come from a man between 40 and 49 years old with primary liver carcinoma and hepatitis B virus infection.

The chain links TRBV7-2 to TRBJ2-5; TRBD2 matches 11 bases. The J segment lost 2 bases and the V segment lost 5 bases, leaving 7 bases of the junction unmatched. Germline CDR1 and CDR2: SGHTA and FQGNSA. The CDR3 sequence is 16 residues long. The CDR3: CASSQPGLAEQETQYF. The CDR3 DNA sequence: TGTGCCAGCAGCCAACCGGGACTAGCGGAGCAAGAGACCCAGTACTTC.

Regarding this clonotype: At one end the junction does not follow the germline gene, possibly because of a read error. The chain employs TRBV10-3 and TRBJ2-5; the D gene could be TRBD1 or TRBD2 (6 bases each). The germline V gene has CDR1 ENHRY and CDR2 SYGVKD. CDR3 length: 14 residues. CDR3 sequence (DNA): TGTGTCATCGGAGGGGGAGCCCTACAAGAGACCCAGTACTTC. This codes for CVIGGGALQETQYF.

As regards this clonotype: Relative to the germline gene, one junction end is altered; a read error may explain this. The rearrangement joins TRBV4-1 to TRBJ2-3; TRBD2 aligns across 9 bases. The CDR3 is 16 residues long. CDR1 is MGHRA and CDR2 is YSYEKL in the germline V gene. The CDR3 DNA follows: TGCACCAGCAGCCAAGATGCGGGTAGCGGGAGTAATACCCAGTATTTT. Translating it yields CTSSQDAGSGSNTQYF.

This clonotype was seen many times. The V gene is TRBV4-1, the J gene TRBJ1-3, with TRBD1 as a possible D gene (5 bases). Trimming removed 0 bases at V and 11 bases at J, with 17 bases between. The germline gives CDR1 MGHRA, CDR2 YSYEKL. The CDR3 is 15 amino acids. The CDR3 DNA reads TGCGCCAGCAGCCAAGAACCGGACACAGTTCGGCCCATATATTTT. Its translation: CASSQEPDTVRPIYF.

Points on this clonotype: The conserved closing phenylalanine or tryptophan is absent in this CDR3, likely reflecting a read error. It is unclear where the CDR3 begins or ends on the DNA, so no DNA is shown, and the CDR3 is as TCRdb lists it. The chain couples TRBV4-3 to TRBJ1-2; TRBD1, as called in the table, went unchecked against the DNA. The CDR3 is 16 residues long, ends included. Germline assignment: CDR1 LGHNA and CDR2 YSLEER. The CDR3 reads CASSQAGEGRNYGYTV.

This clonotype is a singleton in its sample. One junction end does not reproduce the germline sequence, and a read error may be involved. The chain has TRBV29-1 and TRBJ2-7; D unclear. Germline CDR1 reads SQVTM; CDR2 reads ANQGSEA. The CDR3 runs 16 residues. The CDR3 spells CSVMTSGIGIPYEQYF. DNA for the CDR3: TGCAGCGTCATGACATCTGGGATCGGCATTCCCTACGAGCAGTATTTC.

The chain carries TRBV5-5 and TRBJ2-3; TRBD2 aligns across 8 bases. This CDR3 contains 17 residues. Germline CDR1 is SGHKS and CDR2 is YYEKEE (reference sequence). Trimming cost V 3 bases and J 5 bases; bases outside gene matches: 14. This CDR3 is CASSSTGTSGRGDTQYF. DNA for the CDR3: TGTGCCAGCAGCTCGACCGGGACTAGTGGGAGAGGAGATACGCAGTATTTT.

This clonotype has a count of ten or more. The chain is built from TRBV25-1 and TRBJ1-2; 12 bases match TRBD1. With 8 bases clipped from V and 6 bases from J, the junction kept 4 bases outside the gene matches. Per the germline V gene, CDR1 is MGHDK and CDR2 is SYGVNS. The CDR3 covers 13 residues. CDR3 DNA sequence: TGTGCCAGCGGGGACAGGGGGCCCCATGGCTACACCTTC. Amino acid sequence: CASGDRGPHGYTF.

Remarks on this clonotype: No conserved phenylalanine or tryptophan ends this CDR3, so it is likely a read error. V and J are TRBV4-1 and TRBJ2-7; tentative D call: TRBD1 (6 bases). From germline, CDR1 is MGHRA and CDR2 YSYEKL. The CDR3 totals 15 residues. In DNA, the CDR3 is TGCGCTAGCAGCCGAGGATTCCAACAGGGAAATGGGCAGTACTTA. Translated: CASSRGFQQGNGQYL.

Concerning this clonotype itself: In this CDR3 the conserved last residue, phenylalanine or tryptophan, is missing, so a read error is likely. CDR3 residues: CAGEKGGAGELFS. In DNA, the CDR3 is TGTGCCGGCGAGAAAGGGGGAGCCGGGGAGCTGTTTTCT. The chain carries TRBV28 and TRBJ2-2, with D possibly TRBD1 on 6 matching bases. The CDR3 runs 13 residues. V was clipped by 11 bases and J by 6 bases, with 16 bases between them. CDR1 MDHEN and CDR2 SYDVKM come from the germline V gene.

With regard to this clonotype: Compared with germline, one end of the junction differs, possibly owing to a read error. The chain recombines TRBV13 with TRBJ1-5; tentatively, D is TRBD1 (5 bases). The CDR3 has 14 amino acids. Germline V CDR1 and CDR2: PRHDT, FYEKMQ (reference sequence). Here the CDR3 reads CACSLEGSNQHQHF. The CDR3, as DNA: TGTGCCTGCAGCTTAGAGGGGAGCAATCAGCACCAGCATTTC.

Concerning this clonotype itself: Sequence at one end of the junction differs from germline and may be a read error. The chain links TRBV4-2 to TRBJ2-1, with D tentatively TRBD1 (6 bases). CDR3 length: 16 residues. Germline V gene lookup returns CDR1 LGHNA and CDR2 YNFKEQ. The CDR3 nucleotides are TGTGCCAGCAGCCACGCCGTGGGACACGGGAACAATGGGCAGTTCTTC. This codes for CASSHAVGHGNNGQFF.

Concerning this clonotype: The junction departs from the called germline gene at one end, perhaps through a read error. The CDR3 DNA follows: TGTGCCAGCACCCTGGGACTAGCGGGAACCGAGCAGTATTTC. It is translated as CASTLGLAGTEQYF. The V gene is TRBV28, the J gene TRBJ2-7; 13 bases agree with TRBD2. This CDR3 spans 14 amino acids. Germline values: CDR1 MDHEN, CDR2 SYDVKM.

This clonotype was found once. The rearrangement joins TRBV7-7 to TRBJ2-5; D is possibly TRBD2 (5 bases). Deletions cut 5 bases from V and 14 bases from J, with 21 bases between. CDR1 SSHAT and CDR2 FNYEAQ come from the germline V gene (reference sequence). This CDR3 spans 13 amino acids. CDR3 in amino acids: CASSRTSWETLYF. DNA for the CDR3: TGTGCCAGCAGCCGCACTAGTTGGGAGACCCTATACTTC. The full variable domain, rest sourced from reference TRBV7-7 and TRBJ2-5, is GAGVSQSPRYKVTKRGQDVTLRCDPISSHATLYWYQQALGQGPEFLTYFNYEAQPDKSGLPSDRFSAERPEGSISTLTIQRTEQRDSAMYRCASSRTSWETLYFGPGTRLLVL.

Regarding this clonotype: The junction and the germline gene differ at one end; a read error may be behind it. The V gene is TRBV29-1, the J gene TRBJ1-5; weak D call: TRBD1 (6 bases). CDR1 SQVTM and CDR2 ANQGSEA come from the germline V gene. This CDR3 has 13 amino acids. The CDR3 loop reads CSAVGQINKPQHF. For the CDR3, the DNA is TGTAGCGCTGTCGGACAGATCAATAAGCCCCAGCATTTT.

The chain uses TRBV20-1 and TRBJ2-1; 12 bases agree with TRBD1. Germline trimming cut 6 bases from V and 7 bases from J; bases unmatched to any gene: 13. The CDR3 extends over 16 amino acids. Germline V CDR1 and CDR2: DFQATT, SNEGSKA (reference sequence). The CDR3 reads CSATTGTGGAGNEQFF. The DNA for the CDR3 is TGCAGTGCCACCACCGGGACAGGGGGCGCGGGGAATGAGCAGTTCTTC.